Below are 8 T cell receptor beta chains sequenced from a single sample in a study of T cell repertoires in cytomegalovirus infection (dated by TCRdb to between 2018 and 2021). Sequencing relied on an Illumina HiSeq 1500. TCRdb itself trimmed the public reads at Q25 with fastp, ran MiXCR and retained productive beta chains. Rows merge per CDR3 protein into single entries with the most common DNA and genes. The sample has around 300,000 distinct CDR3 sequences on record, roughly 26% of them singletons. More than 11% of the sample comes from the top ten. The sample was PBMCs. These receptors were taken from a human donor in good health (CMV status not recorded). Some clones in this sample may be carry-over from other donors' samples.

The chain uses TRBV12-3 or TRBV12-4 and TRBJ1-1, with D unresolved. The CDR3 is 12 residues long. Trimming cost V 2 bases and J 4 bases, with 5 bases left between them. The CDR3 nucleotides are TGTGCCAGCAGTTTATACCGCACTGAAGCTTTCTTT. It codes for CASSLYRTEAFF.

This chain connects TRBV7-9 to TRBJ1-1; a weak D match, TRBD1 (5 bases). The length of the CDR3 is 15 residues. Trimming took 6 bases from V and 2 from J, leaving 16 bases between them. Germline loops: CDR1 SEHNR, CDR2 FQNEAQ (reference sequence). This chain's CDR3 is CASSHTRTTNTEAFF. The CDR3 bases are TGTGCCAGCAGTCACACCAGGACAACTAACACTGAAGCTTTCTTT. The full variable domain, completed using reference TRBV7-9 and TRBJ1-1, is DTGVSQNPRHKITKRGQNVTFRCDPISEHNRLYWYRQTLGQGPEFLTYFQNEAQLEKSRLLSDRFSAERPKGSFSTLEIQRTEQGDSAMYLCASSHTRTTNTEAFFGQGTRLTVV.

The chain uses TRBV7-2 and TRBJ2-1; tentatively, D is TRBD2 (5 bases). Germline V lookup: CDR1 SGHTA, CDR2 FQGNSA. V lost 5 bases and J 7 bases, leaving 21 bases between the germline ends. This CDR3 has 16 residues. As DNA, the CDR3 is TGTGCCAGCAGCCCATCTTTGGGATCCTCGGGGAATGAGCAGTTCTTC. Protein: CASSPSLGSSGNEQFF. Filled out from reference TRBV7-2 and TRBJ2-1, the complete variable domain reads GAGVSQSPSNKVTEKGKDVELRCDPISGHTALYWYRQSLGQGLEFLIYFQGNSAPDKSGLPSDRFSAERTGGSVSTLTIQRTQQEDSAVYLCASSPSLGSSGNEQFFGPGTRLTVL.

This clonotype was seen a single time. The rearrangement uses TRBV10-3 and TRBJ2-3; D assignment may be TRBD1 or TRBD2 (5 bases each). Germline V lookup: CDR1 ENHRY, CDR2 SYGVKD. The CDR3 is made up of 17 amino acids. V was pared by 4 bases and J by 2 bases, with 19 bases between. The CDR3 nucleotides are TGTGCCATCAGTGGGGACCCAGGGTTATCGTCCACAGATACGCAGTATTTT. Translation: CAISGDPGLSSTDTQYF.

This clonotype was observed a few times. V is TRBV20-1 and J is TRBJ2-7; possible D gene TRBD2, 6 bases. This CDR3 has 11 amino acids. V dropped 5 bases and J dropped 3 bases, with 8 bases sitting between them. The germline V gene encodes CDR1 DFQATT and CDR2 SNEGSKA (reference sequence). CDR3 in amino acids: CSAGDFYEQYF. The CDR3 nucleotides are TGCAGTGCTGGGGACTTCTACGAGCAGTACTTC.

This clonotype has more than one count but fewer than ten. The chain uses TRBV6-1 and TRBJ1-2; a weak D match, TRBD1 (6 bases). The CDR3 consists of 14 residues. V shed 4 bases and J shed 4 bases, with 13 bases lying between them. CDR1 is MNHNS and CDR2 is SASEGT in the germline V gene. The CDR3 protein is CASSGADSPYGYTF. DNA of the CDR3: TGTGCCAGCAGTGGAGCGGACAGCCCCTATGGCTACACCTTC.

The gene calls are TRBV11-2 and TRBJ2-1; 14 nucleotides agree with TRBD2. J gave up 9 bases and V 3 bases, and 7 bases lay outside the gene matches. CDR1 is SGHAT, CDR2 FQNNGV, per germline. This CDR3 has 16 amino acids. CDR3 sequence (DNA): TGTGCCAGCAGCTTCGGACTAGCGGGAGGCCCAATTGAGCAGTTCTTC. It codes for CASSFGLAGGPIEQFF.

This rearrangement joins TRBV11-2 to TRBJ1-1, with 9 bases aligning to TRBD1. Germline V gives CDR1 SGHAT, CDR2 FQNNGV. This CDR3 is 14 amino acids long. V gave up 5 bases and J gave up 3 bases; unmatched junction bases: 4. The CDR3 region is CASSPDRGDTEAFF. The CDR3 nucleotides read TGTGCCAGCAGCCCCGACAGGGGGGACACTGAAGCTTTCTTT.